The sequence of this TCR beta chain was determined in a study of cytomegalovirus exposure and HLA in healthy donors. General study results and limits: The CMV antigen specificity of a few CMV-associated chains was confirmed through in vitro analysis. The dataset shows that most TCR sequences were rare, while some public TCRs occurred in many donors. Reports described diagnosis of cytomegalovirus status by the classifier as highly specific and sensitive.

Using immunoSEQ multiplex PCR, the repertoire was profiled, and TCRdb retains in-frame clones only, with some absent. The table lists 150,000 or so clones, around nine tenths of them singletons, with 20% to 25% in the top ten. With regard to this clone: The antigen is not known.

Donors came from a validation cohort of fewer than 150 subjects, distinct from the first 666-subject cohort. CDR1 is LNHDA, CDR2 SQIVND, per germline (reference sequence). This CDR3 comprises 15 residues. Deletions cut 3 bases from V and 5 bases from J, with 16 bases between. The genes are TRBV19 and TRBJ1-1; weak D call: TRBD1 (5 bases). The sequence was collected from a man aged 18 to 29 in good health and CMV-seropositive. The sample taken for sequencing was PBMCs. This chain's CDR3 is CASSITTRGSTEAFF. The CDR3, as DNA: TGTGCCAGTAGTATCACGACTCGGGGGAGTACTGAAGCTTTCTTT.